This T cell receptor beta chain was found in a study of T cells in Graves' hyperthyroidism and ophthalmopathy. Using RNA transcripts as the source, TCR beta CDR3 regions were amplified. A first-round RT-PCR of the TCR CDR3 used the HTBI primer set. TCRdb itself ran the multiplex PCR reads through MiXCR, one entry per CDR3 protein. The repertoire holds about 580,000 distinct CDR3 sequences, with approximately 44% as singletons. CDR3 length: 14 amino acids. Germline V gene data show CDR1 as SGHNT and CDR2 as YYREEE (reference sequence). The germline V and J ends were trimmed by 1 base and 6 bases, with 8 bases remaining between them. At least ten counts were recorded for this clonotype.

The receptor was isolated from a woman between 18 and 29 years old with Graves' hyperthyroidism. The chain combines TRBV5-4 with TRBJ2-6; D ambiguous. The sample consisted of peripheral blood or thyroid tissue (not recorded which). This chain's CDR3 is CASSLPGEANVLTF. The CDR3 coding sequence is TGTGCCAGCAGCTTGCCGGGTGAGGCCAACGTCCTGACTTTC.